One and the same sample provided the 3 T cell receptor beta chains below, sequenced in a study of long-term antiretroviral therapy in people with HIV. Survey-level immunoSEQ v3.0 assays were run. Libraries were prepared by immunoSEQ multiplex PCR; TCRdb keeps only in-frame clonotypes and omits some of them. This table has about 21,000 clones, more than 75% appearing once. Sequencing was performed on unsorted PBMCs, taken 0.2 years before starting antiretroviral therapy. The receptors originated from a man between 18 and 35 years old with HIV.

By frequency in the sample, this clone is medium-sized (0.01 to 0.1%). This CDR3 is CASSDRPRTGQETQYF. In DNA form, the CDR3 reads TGTGCCAGCAGTGACAGGCCGAGGACAGGGCAAGAGACCCAGTACTTC. The rearrangement links TRBV25-1 to TRBJ2-5; 8 bases line up with TRBD1. Germline V gene sequence: CDR1 MGHDK, CDR2 SYGVNS. Unmatched junction bases numbered 8, after V lost 3 bases and J lost 2 bases. This CDR3 region has 16 residues. The whole variable domain, remainder taken from reference TRBV25-1 and TRBJ2-5, is EADIYQTPRYLVIGTGKKITLECSQTMGHDKMYWYQQDPGMELHLIHYSYGVNSTEKGDLSSESTVSRIRTEHFPLTLESARPSHTSQYLCASSDRPRTGQETQYFGPGTRLLVL.

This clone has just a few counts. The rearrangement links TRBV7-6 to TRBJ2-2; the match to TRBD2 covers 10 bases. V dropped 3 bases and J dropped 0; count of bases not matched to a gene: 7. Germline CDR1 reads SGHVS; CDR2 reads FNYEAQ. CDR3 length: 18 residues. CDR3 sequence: CASSLRASGRANTGELFF. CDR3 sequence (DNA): TGTGCCAGCAGCTTGCGGGCTAGCGGGAGAGCGAACACCGGGGAGCTGTTTTTT.

CDR3 nucleotide sequence: TGCGCCAGCAGCGAGGACGGACAAACTAACTATGGCTACACCTTC. Protein sequence: CASSEDGQTNYGYTF. This chain links TRBV5-1 with TRBJ1-2; D is possibly TRBD1 (5 bases). The CDR3 consists of 15 residues. V gave up 4 bases and J gave up 0 bases, with 13 bases separating them. The germline gives CDR1 SGHRS, CDR2 YFSETQ.